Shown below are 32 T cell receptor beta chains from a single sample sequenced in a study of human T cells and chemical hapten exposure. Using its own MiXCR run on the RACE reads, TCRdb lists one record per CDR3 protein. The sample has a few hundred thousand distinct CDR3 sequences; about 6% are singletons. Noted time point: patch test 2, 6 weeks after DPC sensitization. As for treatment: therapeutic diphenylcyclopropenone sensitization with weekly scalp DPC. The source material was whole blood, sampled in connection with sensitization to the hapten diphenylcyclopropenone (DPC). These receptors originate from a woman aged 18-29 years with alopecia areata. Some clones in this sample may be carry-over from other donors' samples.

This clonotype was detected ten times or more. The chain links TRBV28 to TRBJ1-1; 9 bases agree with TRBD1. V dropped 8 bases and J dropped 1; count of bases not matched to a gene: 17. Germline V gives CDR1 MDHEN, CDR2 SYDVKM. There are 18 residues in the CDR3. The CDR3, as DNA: TGTGCCAGCCGATTGGACAGGGGCGAGTTATCTGGGAACACTGAAGCTTTCTTT. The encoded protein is CASRLDRGELSGNTEAFF.

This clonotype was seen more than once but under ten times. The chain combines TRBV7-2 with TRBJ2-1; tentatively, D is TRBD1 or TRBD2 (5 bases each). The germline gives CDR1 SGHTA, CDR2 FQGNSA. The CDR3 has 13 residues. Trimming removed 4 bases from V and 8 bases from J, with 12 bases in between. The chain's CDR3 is CASSSGLGDEQFF. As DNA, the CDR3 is TGTGCCAGCAGCTCAGGACTGGGGGATGAGCAGTTCTTC.

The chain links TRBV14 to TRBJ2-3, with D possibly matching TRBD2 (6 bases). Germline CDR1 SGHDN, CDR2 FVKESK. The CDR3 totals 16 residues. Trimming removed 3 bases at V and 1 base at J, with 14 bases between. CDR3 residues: CASSQSPGLGTDTQYF. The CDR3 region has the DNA TGTGCCAGCAGCCAGTCCCCGGGACTCGGCACAGATACGCAGTATTTT.

Written as DNA, the CDR3 is TGCGCCAGCGGGGGAGGACAGCGATACGAGCAGTACTTC. Translation: CASGGGQRYEQYF. V gene TRBV4-1 combines with J gene TRBJ2-7; the D gene could be TRBD1 or TRBD2 (6 bases each). There are 13 residues in the CDR3. Trimming removed 8 bases from V and 4 bases from J, with 15 bases in between. Germline V gene lookup returns CDR1 MGHRA and CDR2 YSYEKL.

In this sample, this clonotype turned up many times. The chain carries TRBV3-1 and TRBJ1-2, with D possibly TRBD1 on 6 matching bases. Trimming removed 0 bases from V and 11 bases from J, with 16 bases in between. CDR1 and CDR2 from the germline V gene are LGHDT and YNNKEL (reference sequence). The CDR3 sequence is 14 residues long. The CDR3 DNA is TGTGCCAGCAGCCAAGAAGGAAGGACAGCTTATTACACCTTC. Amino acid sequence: CASSQEGRTAYYTF.

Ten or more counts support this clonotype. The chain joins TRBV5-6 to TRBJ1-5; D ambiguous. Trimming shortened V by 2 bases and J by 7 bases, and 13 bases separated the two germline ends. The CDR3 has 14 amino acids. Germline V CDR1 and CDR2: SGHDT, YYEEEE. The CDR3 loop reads CASSFKEGGQPQHF. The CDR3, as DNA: TGTGCCAGCAGCTTTAAGGAGGGAGGGCAGCCCCAGCATTTT.

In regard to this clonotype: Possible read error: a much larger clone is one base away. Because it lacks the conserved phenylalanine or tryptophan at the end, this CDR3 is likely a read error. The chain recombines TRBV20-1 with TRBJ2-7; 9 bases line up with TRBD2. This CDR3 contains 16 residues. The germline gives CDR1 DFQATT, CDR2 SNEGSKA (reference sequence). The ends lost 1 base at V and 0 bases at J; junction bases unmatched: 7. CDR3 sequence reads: CSARGPGLALSYEQYI. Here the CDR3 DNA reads TGCAGTGCTAGAGGTCCGGGACTAGCACTCTCCTACGAGCAGTACATC.

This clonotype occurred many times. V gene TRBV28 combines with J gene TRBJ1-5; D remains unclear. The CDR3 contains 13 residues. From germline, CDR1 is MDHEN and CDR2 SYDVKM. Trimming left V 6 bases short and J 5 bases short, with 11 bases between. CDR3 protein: CASRELEDQPQHF. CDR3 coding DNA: TGTGCCAGCAGGGAGTTGGAGGATCAGCCCCAGCATTTT.

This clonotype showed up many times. CDR3 protein: CASSLAGGQGNSPLHF. The CDR3 DNA sequence: TGTGCCAGCAGCTTAGCGGGAGGACAGGGGAATTCACCCCTCCACTTT. The V gene is TRBV7-2, the J gene TRBJ1-6; 9 bases fit TRBD1. This CDR3 comprises 16 residues. Germline V lookup: CDR1 SGHTA, CDR2 FQGNSA. V lost 0 bases, J lost 7 bases, and 4 bases stayed unmatched.

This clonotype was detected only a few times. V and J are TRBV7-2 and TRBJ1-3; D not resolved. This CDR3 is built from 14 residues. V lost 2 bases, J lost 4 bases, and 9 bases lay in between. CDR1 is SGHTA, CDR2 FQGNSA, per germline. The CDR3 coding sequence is TGTGCCAGCAGCTTAATTCTAGGAGGAAACACCATATATTTT. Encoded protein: CASSLILGGNTIYF.

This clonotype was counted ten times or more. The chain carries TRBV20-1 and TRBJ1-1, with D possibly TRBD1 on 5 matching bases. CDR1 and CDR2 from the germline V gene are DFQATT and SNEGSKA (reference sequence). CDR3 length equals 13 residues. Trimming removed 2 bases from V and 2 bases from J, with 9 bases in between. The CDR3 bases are TGCAGTGCTAGATCAGGGACTAACACTGAAGCTTTCTTT. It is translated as CSARSGTNTEAFF.

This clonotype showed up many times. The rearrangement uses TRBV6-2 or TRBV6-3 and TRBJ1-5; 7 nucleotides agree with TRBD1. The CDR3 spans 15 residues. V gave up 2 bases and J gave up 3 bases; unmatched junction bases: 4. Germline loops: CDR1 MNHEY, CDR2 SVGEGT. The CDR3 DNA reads TGTGCCAGCAGTTACGAGGGGGCAATCAATCAGCCCCAGCATTTT. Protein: CASSYEGAINQPQHF.

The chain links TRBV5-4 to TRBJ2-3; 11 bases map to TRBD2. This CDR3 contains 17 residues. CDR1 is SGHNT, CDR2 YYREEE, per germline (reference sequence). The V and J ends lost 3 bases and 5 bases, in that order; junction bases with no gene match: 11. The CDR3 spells CASSWIVAGGPVDTQYF. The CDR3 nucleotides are TGTGCCAGCAGCTGGATAGTAGCGGGGGGGCCTGTAGATACGCAGTATTTT.

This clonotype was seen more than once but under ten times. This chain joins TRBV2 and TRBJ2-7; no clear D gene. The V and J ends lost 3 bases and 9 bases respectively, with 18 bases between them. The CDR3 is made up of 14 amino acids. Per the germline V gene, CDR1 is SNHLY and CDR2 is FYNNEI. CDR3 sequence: CASSEADTFLGQYF. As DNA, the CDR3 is TGTGCCAGCAGTGAGGCCGATACCTTTCTCGGGCAGTACTTC.

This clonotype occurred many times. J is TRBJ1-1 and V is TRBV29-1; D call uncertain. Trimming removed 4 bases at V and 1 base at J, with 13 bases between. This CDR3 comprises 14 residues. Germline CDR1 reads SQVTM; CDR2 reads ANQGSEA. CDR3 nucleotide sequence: TGCAGCGTTGCCATTAGTGTACCGAACACTGAAGCTTTCTTT. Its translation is CSVAISVPNTEAFF.

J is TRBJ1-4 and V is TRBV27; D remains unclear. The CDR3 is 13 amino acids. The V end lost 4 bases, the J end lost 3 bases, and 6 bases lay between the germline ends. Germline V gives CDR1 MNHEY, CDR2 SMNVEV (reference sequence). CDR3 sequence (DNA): TGTGCCAGCAGTTGGGGTCCTAATGAAAAACTGTTTTTT. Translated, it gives CASSWGPNEKLFF.

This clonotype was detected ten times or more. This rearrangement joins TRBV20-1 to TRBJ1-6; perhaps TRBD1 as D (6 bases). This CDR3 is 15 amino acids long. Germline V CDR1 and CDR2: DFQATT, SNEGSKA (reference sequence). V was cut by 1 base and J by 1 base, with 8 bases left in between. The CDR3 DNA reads TGCAGTGCTAGAGGAGGGGGTTCCTATAATTCACCCCTCCACTTT. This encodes CSARGGGSYNSPLHF.

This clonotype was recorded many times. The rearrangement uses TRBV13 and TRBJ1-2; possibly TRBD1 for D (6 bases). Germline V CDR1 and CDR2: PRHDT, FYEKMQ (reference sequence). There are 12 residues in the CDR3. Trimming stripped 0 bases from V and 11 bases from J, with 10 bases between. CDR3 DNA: TGTGCCAGCAGCTTAGGACAGGGCGAGTACACCTTC. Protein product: CASSLGQGEYTF.

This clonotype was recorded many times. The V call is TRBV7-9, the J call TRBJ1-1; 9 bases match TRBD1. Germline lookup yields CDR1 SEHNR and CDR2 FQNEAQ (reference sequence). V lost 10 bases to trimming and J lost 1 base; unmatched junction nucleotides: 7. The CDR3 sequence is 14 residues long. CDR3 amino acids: CANSTGGANTEAFF. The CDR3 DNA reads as TGTGCCAACTCAACAGGGGGCGCGAACACTGAAGCTTTCTTT.

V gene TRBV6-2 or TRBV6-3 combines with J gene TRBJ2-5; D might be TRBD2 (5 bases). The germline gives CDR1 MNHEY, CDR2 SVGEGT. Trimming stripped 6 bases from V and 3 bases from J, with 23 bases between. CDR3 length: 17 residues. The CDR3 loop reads CASSTPKRTGFKETQYF. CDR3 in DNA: TGTGCCAGCAGCACCCCTAAGAGGACGGGGTTTAAAGAGACCCAGTACTTC.

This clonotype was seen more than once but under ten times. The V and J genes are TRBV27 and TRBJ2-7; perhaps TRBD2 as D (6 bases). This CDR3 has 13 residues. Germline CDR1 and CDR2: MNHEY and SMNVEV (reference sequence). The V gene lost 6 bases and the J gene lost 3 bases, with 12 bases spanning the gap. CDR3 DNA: TGTGCCAGCAGCCCTGCGGGGCACTACGAGCAGTACTTC. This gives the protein CASSPAGHYEQYF.

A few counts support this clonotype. The CDR3 DNA reads as TGCAGTGCTAGTGTCCCGGGGGCGGGCTCTGAAGCTTTCTTT. As protein: CSASVPGAGSEAFF. The chain uses TRBV20-1 and TRBJ1-1, with a tentative D call TRBD1 (6 bases). The germline gives CDR1 DFQATT, CDR2 SNEGSKA (reference sequence). This CDR3 has 14 residues. Trimming removed 3 bases at V and 6 bases at J, with 17 bases between.

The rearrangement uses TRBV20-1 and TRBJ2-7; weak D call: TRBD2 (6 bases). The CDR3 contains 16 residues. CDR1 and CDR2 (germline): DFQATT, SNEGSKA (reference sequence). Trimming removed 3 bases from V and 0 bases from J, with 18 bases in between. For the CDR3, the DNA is TGCAGTGCTAGTGTCCCTCGCGGAGGGTCCTCCTACGAGCAGTACTTC. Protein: CSASVPRGGSSYEQYF.

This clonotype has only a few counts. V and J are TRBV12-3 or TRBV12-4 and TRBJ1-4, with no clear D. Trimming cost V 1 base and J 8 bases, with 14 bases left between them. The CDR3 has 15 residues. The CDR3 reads CASSLVGYDPEKLFF. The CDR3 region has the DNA TGTGCCAGCAGTTTAGTTGGGTATGATCCGGAAAAACTGTTTTTT.

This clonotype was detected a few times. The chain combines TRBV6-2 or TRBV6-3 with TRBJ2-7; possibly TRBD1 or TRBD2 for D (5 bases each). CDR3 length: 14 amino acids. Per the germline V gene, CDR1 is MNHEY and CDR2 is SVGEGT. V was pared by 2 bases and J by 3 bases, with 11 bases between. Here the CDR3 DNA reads TGTGCCAGCAGTTACACGGGACCTCTCTACGAGCAGTACTTC. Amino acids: CASSYTGPLYEQYF.

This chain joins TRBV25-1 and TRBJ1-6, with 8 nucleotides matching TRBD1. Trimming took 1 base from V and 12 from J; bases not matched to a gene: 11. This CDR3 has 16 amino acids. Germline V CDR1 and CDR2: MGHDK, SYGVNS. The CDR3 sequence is CASSESSAGTGGPLHF. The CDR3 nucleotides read TGTGCCAGCAGTGAATCTTCCGCCGGGACAGGTGGACCCCTCCACTTT.

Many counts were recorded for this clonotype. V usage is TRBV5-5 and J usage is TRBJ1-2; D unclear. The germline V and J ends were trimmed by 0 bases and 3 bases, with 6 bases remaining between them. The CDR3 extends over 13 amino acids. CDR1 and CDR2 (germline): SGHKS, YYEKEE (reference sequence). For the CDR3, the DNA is TGTGCCAGCAGCTTGGAGGGAGACTATGGCTACACCTTC. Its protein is CASSLEGDYGYTF.

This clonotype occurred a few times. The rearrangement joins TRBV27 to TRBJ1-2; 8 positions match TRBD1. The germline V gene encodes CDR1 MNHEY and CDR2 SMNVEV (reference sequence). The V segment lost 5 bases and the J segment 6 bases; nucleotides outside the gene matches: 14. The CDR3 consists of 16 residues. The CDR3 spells CASSRGGTGEPHGYTF. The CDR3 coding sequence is TGTGCCAGCAGTAGGGGAGGGACAGGCGAGCCCCATGGCTACACCTTC.

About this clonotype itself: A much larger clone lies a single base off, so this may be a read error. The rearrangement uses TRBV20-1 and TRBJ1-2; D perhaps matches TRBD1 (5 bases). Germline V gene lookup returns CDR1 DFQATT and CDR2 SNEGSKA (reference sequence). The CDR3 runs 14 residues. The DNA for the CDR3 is TGCAGTGCGAGTCGAGTTAAGGGGAGCTATGGCAACACCTTC. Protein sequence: CSASRVKGSYGNTF.

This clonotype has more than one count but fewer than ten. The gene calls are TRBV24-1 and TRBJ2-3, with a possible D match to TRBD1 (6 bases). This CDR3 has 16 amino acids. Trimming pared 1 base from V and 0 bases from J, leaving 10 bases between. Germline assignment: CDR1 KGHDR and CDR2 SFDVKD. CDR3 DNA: TGTGCCACCAGTGATTTCTGGGGGCCTAGCACAGATACGCAGTATTTT. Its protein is CATSDFWGPSTDTQYF.

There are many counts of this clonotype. The CDR3 is CASSLTGDTDTQYF. In DNA form, the CDR3 reads TGTGCCAGCAGCTTGACAGGGGACACAGATACGCAGTATTTT. The chain employs TRBV5-4 and TRBJ2-3; the match to TRBD1 covers 7 bases. Trimming took 1 base from V and 2 from J; bases not matched to a gene: 1. This CDR3 contains 14 residues. Looked up from germline, CDR1 is SGHNT and CDR2 is YYREEE (reference sequence).

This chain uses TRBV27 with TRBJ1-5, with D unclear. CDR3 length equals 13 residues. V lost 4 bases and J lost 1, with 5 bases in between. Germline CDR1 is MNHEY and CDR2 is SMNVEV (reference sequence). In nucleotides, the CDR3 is TGTGCCAGCAGTTGGAGCAGCAATCAGCCCCAGCATTTT. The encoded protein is CASSWSSNQPQHF.